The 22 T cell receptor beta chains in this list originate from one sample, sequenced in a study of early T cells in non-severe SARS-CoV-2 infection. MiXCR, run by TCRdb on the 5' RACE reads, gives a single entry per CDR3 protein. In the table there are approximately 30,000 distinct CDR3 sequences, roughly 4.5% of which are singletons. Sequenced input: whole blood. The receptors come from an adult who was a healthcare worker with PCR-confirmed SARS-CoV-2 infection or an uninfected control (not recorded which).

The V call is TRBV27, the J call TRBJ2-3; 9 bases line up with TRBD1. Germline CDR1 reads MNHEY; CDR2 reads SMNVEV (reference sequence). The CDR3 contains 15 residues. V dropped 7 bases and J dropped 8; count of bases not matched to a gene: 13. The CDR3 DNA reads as TGTGCCAGCACCAACCTACGGACAGGGGAGGGTACGCAGTATTTT. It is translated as CASTNLRTGEGTQYF.

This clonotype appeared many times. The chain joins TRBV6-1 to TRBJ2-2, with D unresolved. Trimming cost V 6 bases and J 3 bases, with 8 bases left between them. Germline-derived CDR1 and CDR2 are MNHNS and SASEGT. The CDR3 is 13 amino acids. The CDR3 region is CASRVKYTGELFF. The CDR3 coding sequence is TGTGCCAGCAGGGTTAAATACACCGGGGAGCTGTTTTTT.

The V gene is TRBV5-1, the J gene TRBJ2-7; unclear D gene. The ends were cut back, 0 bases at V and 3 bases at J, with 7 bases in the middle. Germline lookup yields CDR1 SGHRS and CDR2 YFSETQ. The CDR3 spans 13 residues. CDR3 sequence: CASSLVEDYEQYF. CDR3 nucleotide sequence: TGCGCCAGCAGCTTGGTTGAGGACTACGAGCAGTACTTC. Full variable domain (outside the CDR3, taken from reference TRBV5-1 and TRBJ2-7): KAGVTQTPRYLIKTRGQQVTLSCSPISGHRSVSWYQQTPGQGLQFLFEYFSETQRNKGNFPGRFSGRQFSNSRSEMNVSTLELGDSALYLCASSLVEDYEQYFGPGTRLTVT.

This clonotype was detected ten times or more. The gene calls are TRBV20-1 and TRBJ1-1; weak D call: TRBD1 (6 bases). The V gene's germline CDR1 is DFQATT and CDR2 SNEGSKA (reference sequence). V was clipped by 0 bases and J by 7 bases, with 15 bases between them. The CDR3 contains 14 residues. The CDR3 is CSARDRDKRYEAFF. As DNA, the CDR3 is TGCAGTGCTAGAGATCGGGACAAGCGGTATGAAGCTTTCTTT.

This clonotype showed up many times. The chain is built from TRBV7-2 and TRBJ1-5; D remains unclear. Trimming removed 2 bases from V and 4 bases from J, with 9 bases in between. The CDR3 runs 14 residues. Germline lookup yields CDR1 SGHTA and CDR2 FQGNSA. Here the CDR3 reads CASSLSQANQPQHF. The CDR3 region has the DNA TGTGCCAGCAGCTTATCGCAGGCGAATCAGCCCCAGCATTTT.

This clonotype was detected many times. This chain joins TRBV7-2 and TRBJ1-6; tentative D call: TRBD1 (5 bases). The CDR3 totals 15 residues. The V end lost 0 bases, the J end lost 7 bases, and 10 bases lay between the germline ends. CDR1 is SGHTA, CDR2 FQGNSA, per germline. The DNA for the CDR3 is TGTGCCAGCAGCTTAGCTGACAGTTTCAATTCACCCCTCCACTTT. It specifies CASSLADSFNSPLHF.

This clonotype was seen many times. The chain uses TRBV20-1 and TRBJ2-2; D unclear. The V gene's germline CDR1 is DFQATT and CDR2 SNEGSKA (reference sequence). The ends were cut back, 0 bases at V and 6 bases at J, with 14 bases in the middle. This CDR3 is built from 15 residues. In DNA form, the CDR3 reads TGCAGTGCTAGAGACTCCCTTCATGCTCCCGGGGAGCTGTTTTTT. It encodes CSARDSLHAPGELFF.

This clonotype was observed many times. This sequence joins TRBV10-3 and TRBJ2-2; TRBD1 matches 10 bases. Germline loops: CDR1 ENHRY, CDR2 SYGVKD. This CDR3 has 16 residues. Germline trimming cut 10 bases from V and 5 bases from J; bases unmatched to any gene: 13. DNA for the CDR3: TGTGCCACCCATACCCCCGGGGACAGGGGTACCGGGGAGCTGTTTTTT. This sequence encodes CATHTPGDRGTGELFF.

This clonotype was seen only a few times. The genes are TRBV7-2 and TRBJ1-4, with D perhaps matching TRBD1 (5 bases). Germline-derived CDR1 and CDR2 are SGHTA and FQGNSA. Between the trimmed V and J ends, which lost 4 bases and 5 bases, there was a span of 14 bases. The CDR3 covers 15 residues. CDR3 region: CASSSRWGRNEKLFF. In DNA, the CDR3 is TGTGCCAGCAGCTCCAGGTGGGGGAGGAATGAAAAACTGTTTTTT. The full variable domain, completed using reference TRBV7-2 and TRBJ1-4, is GAGVSQSPSNKVTEKGKDVELRCDPISGHTALYWYRQSLGQGLEFLIYFQGNSAPDKSGLPSDRFSAERTGGSVSTLTIQRTQQEDSAVYLCASSSRWGRNEKLFFGSGTQLSVL.

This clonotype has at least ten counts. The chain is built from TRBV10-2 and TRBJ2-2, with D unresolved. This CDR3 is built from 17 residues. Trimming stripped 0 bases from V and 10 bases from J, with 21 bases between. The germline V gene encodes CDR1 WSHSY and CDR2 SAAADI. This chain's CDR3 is CASSESPFRHPRKELFF. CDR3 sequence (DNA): TGCGCCAGCAGTGAGTCTCCCTTCAGGCACCCGAGGAAGGAGCTGTTTTTT.

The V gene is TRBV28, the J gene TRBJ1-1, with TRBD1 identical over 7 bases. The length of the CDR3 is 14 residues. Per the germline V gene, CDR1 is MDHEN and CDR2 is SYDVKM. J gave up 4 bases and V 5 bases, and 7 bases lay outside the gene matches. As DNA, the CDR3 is TGTGCCAGCAGTCGGGGACAGTCCCTCACTGAAGCTTTCTTT. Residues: CASSRGQSLTEAFF.

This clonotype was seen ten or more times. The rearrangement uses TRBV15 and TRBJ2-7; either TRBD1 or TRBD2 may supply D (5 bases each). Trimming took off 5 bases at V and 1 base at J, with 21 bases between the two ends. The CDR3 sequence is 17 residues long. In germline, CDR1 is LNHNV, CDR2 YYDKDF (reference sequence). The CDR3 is CATSQNLRDRFSYEQYF. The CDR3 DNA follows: TGTGCCACCAGCCAAAACCTCCGGGACCGATTTTCCTACGAGCAGTACTTC.

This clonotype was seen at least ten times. The CDR3 sequence: CASSQDSVSDYNEQFF. Written as DNA, the CDR3 is TGCGCCAGCAGCCAAGATTCGGTGAGCGACTACAATGAGCAGTTCTTC. The genes are TRBV4-3 and TRBJ2-1; D not resolved. V gave up 0 bases and J gave up 3 bases, with 12 bases separating them. CDR1 and CDR2 from the germline V gene are LGHNA and YSLEER. The CDR3 length is 16 residues.

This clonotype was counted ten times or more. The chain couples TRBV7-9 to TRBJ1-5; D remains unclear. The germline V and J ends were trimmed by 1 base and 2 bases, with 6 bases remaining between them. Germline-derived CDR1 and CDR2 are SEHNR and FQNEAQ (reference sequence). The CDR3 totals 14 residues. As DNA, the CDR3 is TGTGCCAGCAGCTTAGTTGGGGGCAATCAGCCCCAGCATTTT. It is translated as CASSLVGGNQPQHF.

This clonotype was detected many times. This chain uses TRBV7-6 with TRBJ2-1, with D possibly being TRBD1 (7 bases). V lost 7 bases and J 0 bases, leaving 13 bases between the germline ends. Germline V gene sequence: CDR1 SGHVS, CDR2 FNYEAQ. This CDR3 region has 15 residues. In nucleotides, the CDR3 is TGTGCCAGCAACCGACAGGGAGGCTCCTACAATGAGCAGTTCTTC. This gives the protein CASNRQGGSYNEQFF.

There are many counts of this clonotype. The CDR3 DNA reads as TGTGCCAGCAGTACTCCGGGACAGGGCTATGGCTACACCTTC. Amino acid sequence: CASSTPGQGYGYTF. This sequence joins TRBV25-1 and TRBJ1-2, with 9 bases lining up with TRBD1. This CDR3 is built from 14 residues. With V trimmed by 5 bases and J by 4 bases, 5 bases remained unmatched. Germline V lookup: CDR1 MGHDK, CDR2 SYGVNS.

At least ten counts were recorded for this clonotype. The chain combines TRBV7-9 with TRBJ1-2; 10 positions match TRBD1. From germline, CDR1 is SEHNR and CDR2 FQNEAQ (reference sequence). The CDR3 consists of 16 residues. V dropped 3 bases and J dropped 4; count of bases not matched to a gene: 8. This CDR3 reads CASSFSGTGAFYGYTF. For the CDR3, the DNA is TGTGCCAGCAGCTTTTCAGGGACAGGGGCCTTCTATGGCTACACCTTC.

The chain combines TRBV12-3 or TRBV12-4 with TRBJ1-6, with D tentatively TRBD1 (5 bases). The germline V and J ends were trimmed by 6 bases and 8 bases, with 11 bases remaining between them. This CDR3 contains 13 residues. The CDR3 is CASRRDGDSPLHF. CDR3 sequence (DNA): TGTGCCAGCAGAAGGGACGGAGATTCACCCCTCCACTTT.

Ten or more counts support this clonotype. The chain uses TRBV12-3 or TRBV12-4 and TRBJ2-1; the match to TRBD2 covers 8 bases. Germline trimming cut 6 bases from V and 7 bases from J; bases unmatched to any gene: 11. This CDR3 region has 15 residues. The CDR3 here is CASSLGAGGWNEQFF. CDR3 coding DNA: TGTGCCAGCAGCCTAGGGGCGGGGGGCTGGAATGAGCAGTTCTTC.

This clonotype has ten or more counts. The CDR3 loop reads CASTLGKGEQFF. As DNA, the CDR3 is TGTGCCAGCACTTTGGGAAAGGGCGAGCAGTTCTTC. The gene calls are TRBV12-3 or TRBV12-4 and TRBJ2-1; D unclear. There are 12 residues in the CDR3. The V gene lost 7 bases and the J gene lost 10 bases, with 14 bases spanning the gap.

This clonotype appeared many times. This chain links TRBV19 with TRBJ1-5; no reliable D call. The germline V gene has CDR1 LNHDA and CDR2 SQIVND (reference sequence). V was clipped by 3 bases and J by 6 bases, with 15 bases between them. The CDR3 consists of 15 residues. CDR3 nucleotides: TGTGCCAGTAGTATTACCGGATCATGGGCTCAGCCCCAGCATTTT. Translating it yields CASSITGSWAQPQHF.

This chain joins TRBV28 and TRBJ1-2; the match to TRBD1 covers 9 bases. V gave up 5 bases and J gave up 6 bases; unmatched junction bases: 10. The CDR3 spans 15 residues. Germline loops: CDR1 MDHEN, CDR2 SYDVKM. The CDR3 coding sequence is TGTGCCAGCAGTACCACCTCGGACAGGGGAAATGGCTACACCTTC. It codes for CASSTTSDRGNGYTF.